The rows below give T cell receptor beta chains drawn from one sample of a study of blood T cell repertoires in COVID-19. Libraries were prepared by immunoSEQ multiplex PCR; TCRdb keeps only in-frame clonotypes and omits some of them. This table holds 150,000 or so clones, roughly 80% found once. The sample was PBMCs or T cells enriched from blood (not recorded which). These receptors were collected from a man in his forties or fifties who had recovered from COVID-19. Both conserved end residues are part of each CDR3. D genes are given only for firm matches. Only some rows state a clone size, as once, few, many or a class for expanded clones.

j_call | cdr3_length | clone_size | v_call | d_call | cdr3_nt | cdr3_aa
TRBJ1-3 | 13 | - | TRBV12-3/TRBV12-4 | - | TGTGCCAGCAGTTTAGGAGTGGGAAACACCATATATTTT | CASSLGVGNTIYF
TRBJ2-7 | 14 | - | TRBV9 | - | TGTGCCAGCAGTGAACAGGGCAAGGCCTACGAGCAGTACTTC | CASSEQGKAYEQYF
TRBJ1-5 | 15 | - | TRBV6-6 | - | TGTGCCAGCAGTCCTGGGGCATATAGCAATCAGCCCCAGCATTTT | CASSPGAYSNQPQHF
TRBJ1-2 | 17 | once | TRBV18 | TRBD1 | TGTGCCAGCTCACCACCTATTTTGAGACAGGGTTCCTATGGCTACACCTTC | CASSPPILRQGSYGYTF
TRBJ2-7 | 14 | few | TRBV6-1 | TRBD1 | TGTGCCAGCAGTGAGACAGGGAGCTCCTACGAGCAGTACTTC | CASSETGSSYEQYF
TRBJ2-2 | 14 | once | TRBV2 | TRBD2 | TGTGCCGTCGGTAGCGGGGGGCGGTCCGGGGAGCTGTTTTTT | CAVGSGGRSGELFF
TRBJ1-1 | 15 | - | TRBV14 | - | TGTGCCAGCAGCCCCCTTCTGGCAGGGCAGGCTGAAGCTTTCTTT | CASSPLLAGQAEAFF
TRBJ1-1 | 15 | once | TRBV27 | - | TGTGCCAGCAGTTTATCGAGGAAGGGAGGCACTGAAGCTTTCTTT | CASSLSRKGGTEAFF
TRBJ1-5 | 14 | - | TRBV4-3 | - | TGCGCCAGCAGCCCCCAGACACGGAATCAGCCCCAGCATTTT | CASSPQTRNQPQHF
TRBJ2-7 | 17 | - | TRBV2 | TRBD2 | TGTGCCAGCAGTGATGTCGGGACTAGCGTCAGTCGGTACGAGCAGTACTTC | CASSDVGTSVSRYEQYF
TRBJ1-6 | 15 | - | TRBV19 | TRBD1 | TGTGCCACTCAAGGGGGCACAGGGTGGAATTCACCCCTCCACTTT | CATQGGTGWNSPLHF
TRBJ2-7 | 15 | - | TRBV5-4 | - | TGTGCCAGCAGCTCGTATAGCGTGTACTCCTACGAGCAGTACTTC | CASSSYSVYSYEQYF
TRBJ1-4 | 16 | - | TRBV27 | TRBD1 | TGTGCCAGCAGTCCTTGGATCGACAGGGGAAGGGAAAAACTGTTTTTT | CASSPWIDRGREKLFF
TRBJ1-6 | 15 | - | TRBV11-2 | TRBD1 | TGTGCCAGCAGCTTGTTAGGGGGCGGCGGTTCACCCCTCCACTTT | CASSLLGGGGSPLHF
TRBJ1-6 | 15 | - | TRBV4-1 | - | TGCGCCAGCAGCCAAGGAGGGCAGTCAAATTCACCCCTCCACTTT | CASSQGGQSNSPLHF
TRBJ1-4 | 12 | - | TRBV19 | - | TGTGCCAGTCAGGGGTCGAGTGAAAAACTGTTTTTT | CASQGSSEKLFF
TRBJ2-6 | 17 | once | TRBV14 | - | TGTGCCAGCAGCCCGCGAGAACCGAGAGCTGGGGCCAACGTCCTGACTTTC | CASSPREPRAGANVLTF
TRBJ1-3 | 14 | - | TRBV14 | - | TGTGCCAGCAGCCTTCGACTCACTGGAAACACCATATATTTT | CASSLRLTGNTIYF
TRBJ2-7 | 13 | - | TRBV18 | TRBD1 | TGTGCCAGCTCAGGCGGACAGGGCTACGAGCAGTACTTC | CASSGGQGYEQYF
TRBJ1-1 | 13 | - | TRBV4-3 | TRBD1 | TGCGCCAGCAGCCGACAGGGGAACACTGAAGCTTTCTTT | CASSRQGNTEAFF
TRBJ2-7 | 15 | - | TRBV6-2/TRBV6-3 | - | TGTGCCAGCAGTTACCGCCTAGCGGCGAGGGGGGAGCAGTACTTC | CASSYRLAARGEQYF